The clone carrying this T cell receptor (beta chain) was found a few times. The investigators reverse transcribed all of the isolated RNA, so they sequenced expressed TCRB transcripts. This table comes from immunoSEQ multiplex PCR, and its TCRdb copy is limited to in-frame clones, with some not included. The sample lists more than 300,000 clones; roughly 8% were seen once. The data were taken from a study of beta chain features in type 1 diabetes. CDR1 is SNHLY and CDR2 is FYNNEI in the germline V gene. V lost 6 bases and J 2 bases, leaving 17 bases between the germline ends. The CDR3 is 17 amino acids.

Sequenced input: central memory CD4+ T cells from blood. The chain links TRBV2 to TRBJ2-6, with D possibly TRBD1 on 6 matching bases. The receptor was derived from a woman aged 18-29 years in good health. CDR3 sequence reads: CASSHSVRGAGANVLTF. CDR3 nucleotides: TGTGCCAGCAGCCATAGCGTCAGGGGCGCTGGGGCCAACGTCCTGACTTTC. The full variable domain, in which reference TRBV2 and TRBJ2-6 provide the parts outside the CDR3, is EPEVTQTPSHQVTQMGQEVILRCVPISNHLYFYWYRQILGQKVEFLVSFYNNEISEKSEIFDDQFSVERPDGSNFTLKIRSTKLEDSAMYFCASSHSVRGAGANVLTFGAGSRLTVL.